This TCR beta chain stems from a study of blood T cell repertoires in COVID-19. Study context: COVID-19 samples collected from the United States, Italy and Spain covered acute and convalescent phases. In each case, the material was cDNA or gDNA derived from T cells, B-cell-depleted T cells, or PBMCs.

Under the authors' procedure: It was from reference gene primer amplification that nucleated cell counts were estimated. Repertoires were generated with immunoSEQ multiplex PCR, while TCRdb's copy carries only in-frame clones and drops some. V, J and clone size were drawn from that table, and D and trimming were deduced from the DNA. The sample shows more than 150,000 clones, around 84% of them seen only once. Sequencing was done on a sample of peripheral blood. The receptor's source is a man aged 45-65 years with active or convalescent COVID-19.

As DNA, the CDR3 is TGTGCCAGCAGCCAGGCACAGCGGGCCCAGTATTTT. This codes for CASSQAQRAQYF. The rearrangement uses TRBV14 and TRBJ2-3, with D possibly TRBD2 on 6 matching bases. Germline V gives CDR1 SGHDN, CDR2 FVKESK. V shed 3 bases and J shed 12 bases, with 13 bases lying between them. The CDR3 spans 12 residues.